This T cell receptor (beta chain) was found in a study of cytomegalovirus exposure and HLA in healthy donors. It was with 60 Vbeta and 13 Jbeta primers that the PCR ran. Assay: immunoSEQ multiplex PCR; the TCRdb copy retains only in-frame clones and omits some. The sample consists of approximately 220,000 clones, 70% to 80% of them appearing once. Trimming at V came to 3 bases and at J to 0 bases, leaving 5 bases not matched to a gene. The CDR3 totals 17 residues. The germline gives CDR1 SGHTA, CDR2 FQGNSA. This sequence was found in a woman younger than 45 in good health and CMV-seronegative. Source material: PBMCs. V is TRBV7-2 and J is TRBJ2-7, with TRBD2 matching 13 bases. The CDR3 spells CASSFRLAGGLSYEQYF. CDR3 DNA sequence: TGTGCCAGCAGCTTTCGACTAGCGGGGGGCCTCTCCTACGAGCAGTACTTC.